The 11 T cell receptor beta chains listed next were all sequenced from one sample in a study. Each CDR3 protein is one row after TCRdb ran MiXCR on the 5' RACE reads. The sample comprises approximately 53,000 distinct CDR3 sequences, about 28% of which are singletons, and under 3.5% rests with the top ten. The sample taken for sequencing was tumor-infiltrating memory CD4+ T cells sorted from the breast tumor. Subset reported: memory CD4+ T cells, CD4+CD45RO+CD25-. The receptors here all came from a female donor with breast cancer.

The chain combines TRBV7-2 with TRBJ2-2, with 13 bases matching TRBD2. Germline loops: CDR1 SGHTA, CDR2 FQGNSA. The CDR3 has 18 residues. The ends lost 1 base at V and 6 bases at J; junction bases unmatched: 8. The CDR3 loop reads CASSLGLAGGLGSGELFF. For the CDR3, the DNA is TGTGCCAGCAGCTTAGGACTAGCGGGAGGCCTGGGGTCCGGGGAGCTGTTTTTT.

CDR3 protein: CSALRGSSGETQYF. The DNA for the CDR3 is TGCAGCGCCCTACGCGGGAGCAGCGGGGAGACCCAGTACTTC. This chain connects TRBV29-1 to TRBJ2-5, with 7 bases lining up with TRBD2. V dropped 7 bases and J dropped 5; count of bases not matched to a gene: 13. Germline V gene data show CDR1 as SQVTM and CDR2 as ANQGSEA. CDR3 length: 14 amino acids.

This clonotype was seen only a few times. V is TRBV6-1 and J is TRBJ2-5, with 10 nucleotides matching TRBD1. This CDR3 has 15 residues. CDR1 is MNHNS, CDR2 SASEGT, per germline. Germline trimming cut 5 bases from V and 2 bases from J; bases unmatched to any gene: 5. CDR3 region: CASSRTGGVQETQYF. The CDR3 DNA sequence: TGTGCCAGCAGTCGGACAGGGGGAGTGCAAGAGACCCAGTACTTC.

This clonotype was seen a handful of times. The chain couples TRBV5-1 to TRBJ2-7, with 8 nucleotides matching TRBD1. The germline V gene encodes CDR1 SGHRS and CDR2 YFSETQ. The CDR3 is 15 amino acids. V trimming: 4 bases; J trimming: 3 bases; junction bases outside the gene matches: 9. The CDR3 here is CASSPGQGEIYEQYF. The CDR3 DNA is TGCGCCAGCAGCCCCGGACAGGGTGAGATCTACGAGCAGTACTTC.

The J gene is TRBJ1-1, the V gene TRBV5-6; D is unclear. Germline V CDR1 and CDR2: SGHDT, YYEEEE. V was clipped by 2 bases and J by 0 bases, with 8 bases between them. The CDR3 has 14 residues. The CDR3 sequence: CASSLIGVNTEAFF. Here the CDR3 DNA reads TGTGCCAGCAGCTTAATAGGAGTGAACACTGAAGCTTTCTTT.

This chain connects TRBV5-1 to TRBJ1-1, with TRBD1 identical over 7 bases. CDR3 length: 14 residues. CDR1 and CDR2 from the germline V gene are SGHRS and YFSETQ. With 2 bases clipped from V and 1 base from J, the junction kept 2 bases outside the gene matches. CDR3 sequence reads: CASSLQGPNTEAFF. The CDR3 DNA reads as TGCGCCAGCAGCTTACAGGGGCCGAACACTGAAGCTTTCTTT.

Of note for this clonotype: A read error is possible here, since a much larger clone lies one base away. The chain combines TRBV7-2 with TRBJ1-5, with D hard to call. CDR1 and CDR2 (germline): SGHTA, FQGNSA. CDR3 length: 15 residues. Between the trimmed V and J ends, which lost 3 bases and 4 bases, there was a span of 13 bases. CDR3 region: CASSFLLIGNQPQHF. The CDR3 nucleotides are TGTGCCAGCAGCTTTCTTCTTATTGGGAATCAGCCCCAGCATTTT.

The chain employs TRBV5-1 and TRBJ1-3; the D gene is possibly TRBD1 (5 bases). The CDR3 spans 15 residues. CDR1 is SGHRS and CDR2 is YFSETQ in the germline V gene. Trimming stripped 4 bases from V and 2 bases from J, with 13 bases between. The CDR3 DNA sequence: TGCGCCAGCAGCGCGTCCGGGGCACCTGGAAACACCATATATTTT. Its translation: CASSASGAPGNTIYF. Supplemented by reference TRBV5-1 and TRBJ1-3, the full variable domain reads KAGVTQTPRYLIKTRGQQVTLSCSPISGHRSVSWYQQTPGQGLQFLFEYFSETQRNKGNFPGRFSGRQFSNSRSEMNVSTLELGDSALYLCASSASGAPGNTIYFGEGSWLTVV.

Comments on this clonotype: Since the CDR3 does not end with the conserved phenylalanine or tryptophan, this likely comes from a read error. V is TRBV11-2 and J is TRBJ1-2, with D possibly matching TRBD1 (5 bases). Germline V gene sequence: CDR1 SGHAT, CDR2 FQNNGV. The V gene lost 2 bases and the J gene lost 6 bases, with 16 bases spanning the gap. This CDR3 is built from 15 residues. In DNA, the CDR3 is TGTGCCAGCAGCTTACGACAGTCAAGTTACCATGGCTACACCCTC. This sequence encodes CASSLRQSSYHGYTL.

This clonotype has only a few counts. This chain links TRBV6-5 with TRBJ2-1; D might be TRBD1 (5 bases). CDR3 length: 13 amino acids. Trimming cost V 7 bases and J 8 bases, with 15 bases left between them. CDR1 is MNHEY and CDR2 is SVGAGI in the germline V gene. CDR3 amino acids: CASTSPQGHEQFF. CDR3 DNA: TGTGCCAGCACCTCTCCTCAGGGCCATGAGCAGTTCTTC.

This clonotype appeared a few times. The chain joins TRBV28 to TRBJ2-1; D possibly corresponds to TRBD2 (5 bases). There are 14 residues in the CDR3. In germline, CDR1 is MDHEN, CDR2 SYDVKM. V lost 5 bases to trimming and J lost 0 bases, with 8 bases between them. The CDR3: CASSRLSSYNEQFF. CDR3 DNA: TGTGCCAGCAGTAGACTAAGCTCCTACAATGAGCAGTTCTTC.